The 6 T cell receptor beta chains below all came from one sample that was sequenced in a study of identical twins. TCRdb reprocessed the 5' RACE reads with MiXCR, giving one entry per CDR3 protein. This sample has 500,000 to 600,000 distinct CDR3 sequences, with about 20% found just once. These records were also assigned to another study, of T cells expressing NK-cell markers.

Specimen: CD4+ T cells sorted from blood. Receptor source: a woman between 18 and 30 years old in good health.

This clonotype was counted between two and nine times. The V and J genes are TRBV7-9 and TRBJ2-1; D not resolved. The CDR3 has 15 amino acids. The ends were cut back, 5 bases at V and 5 bases at J, with 16 bases in the middle. Germline CDR1 is SEHNR and CDR2 is FQNEAQ (reference sequence). As DNA, the CDR3 is TGTGCCAGCAGCCGAGACCTAGTCCTCAACAATGAGCAGTTCTTC. Its protein is CASSRDLVLNNEQFF.

V and J are TRBV11-2 and TRBJ1-1; perhaps TRBD1 as D (6 bases). With 0 bases removed from V and 8 bases from J, the gap between germline ends came to 10 bases. Germline V CDR1 and CDR2: SGHAT, FQNNGV. The CDR3 contains 13 residues. The CDR3 nucleotides read TGTGCCAGCAGCTTAGATCCTAGGGGGGAAGCTTTCTTT. Translation gives CASSLDPRGEAFF.

This clonotype turned up a few times. This chain connects TRBV20-1 to TRBJ1-1; no definite D call. Germline CDR1 DFQATT, CDR2 SNEGSKA (reference sequence). The CDR3 consists of 10 residues. The V end was cut by 7 bases, the J end by 5 bases, with 8 bases between. In nucleotides, the CDR3 is TGCAGTGTCGATCGAACTGAAGCTTTCTTT. Its translation: CSVDRTEAFF.

The CDR3 DNA is TGTGCCAGCAGTTACATAGCGGGGGCCCCCTACGAGCAGTACTTC. It encodes CASSYIAGAPYEQYF. J is TRBJ2-7 and V is TRBV6-5, with 9 positions matching TRBD2. Germline CDR1 reads MNHEY; CDR2 reads SVGAGI. The ends lost 2 bases at V and 2 bases at J; junction bases unmatched: 4. The CDR3 sequence is 15 residues long.

This clonotype was seen only a few times. The rearrangement uses TRBV10-3 and TRBJ2-7; D is perhaps TRBD1 (6 bases). The V gene lost 4 bases and the J gene lost 7 bases, with 8 bases spanning the gap. The CDR3 consists of 11 residues. Germline CDR1 ENHRY, CDR2 SYGVKD. The CDR3 loop reads CAISVGTEQYF. DNA for the CDR3: TGTGCCATCAGTGTTGGGACAGAGCAGTACTTC.

The V and J genes are TRBV12-3 or TRBV12-4 and TRBJ1-1; D is possibly TRBD1 (6 bases). V was shortened by 7 bases and J by 3 bases, with 9 bases between the two germline ends. The CDR3 length is 12 residues. In DNA form, the CDR3 reads TGTGCCAGCAAAGGGGGGGACACTGAAGCTTTCTTT. This sequence encodes CASKGGDTEAFF.